The 8 T cell receptor beta chains presented below share a single source sample, sequenced in a study of cytomegalovirus exposure and HLA in healthy donors. 13 Jbeta primers and 60 Vbeta primers were used for the PCR. Clones were sequenced by immunoSEQ multiplex PCR, and TCRdb holds only the in-frame ones, with some missing. The sample includes about 300,000 clones, 80% to 90% of them seen just once. The specimen sequenced was PBMCs. The receptors were sampled from a man aged 40-49 years in good health and CMV-seropositive.

The chain employs TRBV27 and TRBJ1-6; D not resolved. Trimming pared 3 bases from V and 6 bases from J, leaving 9 bases between. The length of the CDR3 is 14 residues. CDR1 is MNHEY and CDR2 is SMNVEV in the germline V gene (reference sequence). This CDR3 is CASSLGGPNSPLHF. CDR3 DNA sequence: TGTGCCAGCAGTTTGGGAGGGCCTAATTCACCCCTCCACTTT.

The chain recombines TRBV4-3 with TRBJ2-2; TRBD2 agrees at 8 bases. Germline V gives CDR1 LGHNA, CDR2 YSLEER. Trimming took 1 base from V and 5 from J; bases not matched to a gene: 9. The CDR3 consists of 17 residues. CDR3 DNA: TGCGCCAGCAGCCAAGGGGGGAGCGGGAGTGGGACCGGGGAGCTGTTTTTT. It translates to CASSQGGSGSGTGELFF.

The V call is TRBV29-1, the J call TRBJ2-4; 7 bases agree with TRBD1. Germline CDR1 and CDR2: SQVTM and ANQGSEA. The V and J ends lost 4 bases and 0 bases, in that order; junction bases with no gene match: 6. CDR3 size: 15 residues. CDR3 in DNA: TGCAGCGTTGGTCGGACAGGCCTAGCCAAAAACATTCAGTACTTC. Translating it yields CSVGRTGLAKNIQYF.

This clone was counted once. The rearrangement joins TRBV7-9 to TRBJ2-3; 10 bases line up with TRBD1. CDR3 size: 15 residues. Losses at the gene ends were 3 bases for V and 6 bases for J; bases not matched to a gene: 6. The germline gives CDR1 SEHNR, CDR2 FQNEAQ (reference sequence). The CDR3 DNA follows: TGTGCCAGCAGCTTGGGACAGGGGTCCTGGGATACGCAGTATTTT. It yields the protein CASSLGQGSWDTQYF.

The chain combines TRBV5-1 with TRBJ2-5; TRBD2 is a possible D gene (6 bases). The end of the DNA fits TRBJ2-7 better, so the J call may be wrong. Germline CDR1 and CDR2: SGHRS and YFSETQ. The CDR3 covers 15 residues. The CDR3 reads CASSDYEGGSYEQYF. The CDR3 DNA follows: TGCGCCAGCAGCGATTATGAGGGAGGCTCCTACGAGCAGTACTTC.

CDR3 amino acids: CASSPNSGAGGGETQYF. DNA of the CDR3: TGCGCCAGCAGCCCCAACTCGGGGGCGGGAGGGGGAGAGACCCAGTACTTC. The chain is built from TRBV5-1 and TRBJ2-5; TRBD2 aligns across 9 bases. Germline CDR1 and CDR2: SGHRS and YFSETQ. CDR3 length: 17 amino acids. After removal of 4 bases from V and 4 bases from J, the junction contained 14 bases not matched to a gene. Looking up the rest from reference TRBV5-1 and TRBJ2-5 gives the full variable domain: KAGVTQTPRYLIKTRGQQVTLSCSPISGHRSVSWYQQTPGQGLQFLFEYFSETQRNKGNFPGRFSGRQFSNSRSEMNVSTLELGDSALYLCASSPNSGAGGGETQYFGPGTRLLVL.

The CDR3 protein is CASSEDRENYGYTF. In DNA, the CDR3 is TGCGCCAGCAGTGAGGACAGGGAGAACTATGGCTACACCTTC. The rearrangement joins TRBV10-2 to TRBJ1-2; 7 bases match TRBD1. The CDR3 is made up of 14 amino acids. V lost 2 bases, J lost 2 bases, and 2 bases stayed unmatched. Germline CDR1 and CDR2: WSHSY and SAAADI.

This rearrangement joins TRBV27 to TRBJ1-2; the D gene is possibly TRBD1 (6 bases). V was clipped by 5 bases and J by 0 bases, with 13 bases between them. The CDR3 loop spans 15 amino acids. Germline loops: CDR1 MNHEY, CDR2 SMNVEV (reference sequence). The CDR3 region has the DNA TGTGCCAGCAGTCCCCTCGACAGGACTAACTATGGCTACACCTTC. The encoded protein is CASSPLDRTNYGYTF.